One sample yielded the 32 T cell receptor beta chains listed below, sequenced in a study of shared clonotypes between healthy human individuals. Here immunoSEQ multiplex PCR was the method, and the copy in TCRdb shows in-frame clones only, minus some. This table holds around 2,000,000 clones, approximately 94% found once. CD45RO-negative CD8 cells positively selected for CCR7 made up the naive population, which excluded terminally differentiated effector memory CD45RA+ cells. The sequenced material came from naive CD8+ T cells from PBMCs. These receptors came from a man in his late teens or twenties in good health. Some clones in this sample may be carry-over from other donors' samples.

The chain links TRBV15 to TRBJ2-2; possibly TRBD1 for D (6 bases). There are 16 residues in the CDR3. Trimming took 8 bases from V and 6 from J, leaving 22 bases between them. Germline loops: CDR1 LNHNV, CDR2 YYDKDF (reference sequence). The CDR3 is CATVNLGASLSGELFF. The CDR3 DNA sequence: TGTGCCACCGTGAATTTGGGGGCTTCCCTTTCCGGGGAGCTGTTTTTT.

The chain combines TRBV28 with TRBJ2-7; D unclear. The V end lost 2 bases, the J end lost 1 base, and 6 bases lay between the germline ends. The CDR3 sequence is 13 residues long. Germline values: CDR1 MDHEN, CDR2 SYDVKM. CDR3 loop: CASSLAESYEQYF. The CDR3 nucleotides are TGTGCCAGCAGTTTAGCCGAATCCTACGAGCAGTACTTC.

The rearrangement uses TRBV27 and TRBJ2-7; D gene ambiguous. Germline CDR1 reads MNHEY; CDR2 reads SMNVEV (reference sequence). CDR3 length equals 16 residues. V lost 5 bases and J lost 1, with 18 bases in between. The CDR3 protein is CASSPIGVGFSYEQYF. The CDR3 nucleotides read TGTGCCAGCAGTCCTATTGGGGTCGGCTTTTCCTACGAGCAGTACTTC.

The table lists this clone with a count of one. The chain couples TRBV29-1 to TRBJ2-7, with D possibly matching TRBD2 (5 bases). This CDR3 region has 13 residues. Germline CDR1 reads SQVTM; CDR2 reads ANQGSEA. Trimming took off 4 bases at V and 3 bases at J, with 13 bases between the two ends. CDR3 in DNA: TGCAGCGTTGTCTCTACTGAGGGCTACGAGCAGTACTTC. Translation gives CSVVSTEGYEQYF.

The rearrangement joins TRBV7-9 to TRBJ2-7, with D tentatively TRBD1 or TRBD2 (5 bases each). Trimming cost V 3 bases and J 5 bases, with 11 bases left between them. This CDR3 spans 13 amino acids. Germline assignment: CDR1 SEHNR and CDR2 FQNEAQ (reference sequence). The CDR3, as DNA: TGTGCCAGCAGCTTGGGTAGGGGAGACGAGCAGTACTTC. It codes for CASSLGRGDEQYF.

J is TRBJ2-7 and V is TRBV27, with D hard to call. Germline loops: CDR1 MNHEY, CDR2 SMNVEV (reference sequence). Between the trimmed V and J ends, which lost 0 bases and 4 bases, there was a span of 7 bases. The CDR3 length is 13 residues. CDR3: CASSLSIWYEQYF. The DNA for the CDR3 is TGTGCCAGCAGTTTATCGATATGGTACGAGCAGTACTTC.

The gene calls are TRBV27 and TRBJ1-1; D is unclear. Germline assignment: CDR1 MNHEY and CDR2 SMNVEV (reference sequence). This CDR3 has 16 amino acids. The germline V and J ends were trimmed by 5 bases and 4 bases, with 20 bases remaining between them. CDR3 in DNA: TGTGCCAGCAGTCCCTCGGGGAGGGCAGGAGGCACTGAAGCTTTCTTT. It encodes CASSPSGRAGGTEAFF.

V gene TRBV9 combines with J gene TRBJ1-1; no clear D. The germline CDR1 and CDR2 sequences are SGDLS and YYNGEE. This CDR3 contains 13 residues. Trimming pared 3 bases from V and 3 bases from J, leaving 9 bases between. The CDR3 sequence: CASSDPLDTEAFF. The CDR3 nucleotides read TGTGCCAGCAGCGACCCCCTGGACACTGAAGCTTTCTTT.

The J gene is TRBJ2-7, the V gene TRBV9, with 8 bases aligning to TRBD1. CDR1 is SGDLS and CDR2 is YYNGEE in the germline V gene. This CDR3 is built from 15 residues. V gave up 2 bases and J gave up 0 bases; unmatched junction bases: 4. In DNA, the CDR3 is TGTGCCAGCAGCGTGTGGGGGACAGGCTCCTACGAGCAGTACTTC. This sequence encodes CASSVWGTGSYEQYF.

The chain recombines TRBV6-5 with TRBJ2-7; maybe TRBD2 (5 bases). The germline V gene has CDR1 MNHEY and CDR2 SVGAGI. Between the trimmed V and J ends, which lost 5 bases and 8 bases, there was a span of 7 bases. The CDR3 length is 10 residues. The CDR3: CASSGLKQYF. CDR3 in DNA: TGTGCCAGCAGTGGACTGAAGCAGTACTTC.

The chain employs TRBV28 and TRBJ1-3, with D possibly being TRBD1 (5 bases). The CDR3 totals 15 residues. Between the trimmed V and J ends, which lost 7 bases and 0 bases, there was a span of 13 bases. Germline lookup yields CDR1 MDHEN and CDR2 SYDVKM. CDR3: CASTAGHHSGNTIYF. The DNA for the CDR3 is TGTGCCAGCACTGCAGGACACCACTCTGGAAACACCATATATTTT.

V and J are TRBV4-2 and TRBJ2-1, with D maybe TRBD2 (7 bases). Germline values: CDR1 LGHNA, CDR2 YNFKEQ. With 4 bases removed from V and 7 bases from J, the gap between germline ends came to 20 bases. The CDR3 has 16 amino acids. CDR3 in amino acids: CASSRLAGERGNEQFF. The CDR3 DNA reads as TGTGCCAGCAGCCGACTAGCCGGTGAGAGGGGGAATGAGCAGTTCTTC.

The chain employs TRBV19 and TRBJ1-5; D is uncertain. The ends were cut back, 7 bases at V and 6 bases at J, with 28 bases in the middle. The CDR3 is 18 amino acids. The germline V gene has CDR1 LNHDA and CDR2 SQIVND (reference sequence). Written as DNA, the CDR3 is TGTGCCAGTACCACCGACTCTCTAGCGCCCCCGGCGGGTCAGCCCCAGCATTTT. This gives the protein CASTTDSLAPPAGQPQHF.

Comments on this clone: The same CDR3 is also encoded by other DNA sequences in this sample. This chain uses TRBV14 with TRBJ1-1; D remains ambiguous. The CDR3 has 13 residues. In germline, CDR1 is SGHDN, CDR2 FVKESK. Deletions cut 0 bases from V and 6 bases from J, with 8 bases between. The CDR3 bases are TGTGCCAGCAGCCAAGATCGGAGAGCTGAAGCTTTCTTT. Residues: CASSQDRRAEAFF.

The rearrangement uses TRBV10-3 and TRBJ1-3; D is perhaps TRBD1 (6 bases). The CDR3 extends over 13 amino acids. Germline V gene lookup returns CDR1 ENHRY and CDR2 SYGVKD. Deletions cut 4 bases from V and 6 bases from J, with 10 bases between. In nucleotides, the CDR3 is TGTGCCATCAGTGGGACAGTGAAAAACACCATATATTTT. Its translation is CAISGTVKNTIYF.

This chain links TRBV11-2 with TRBJ2-5, with 7 bases matching TRBD1. This CDR3 is 17 amino acids long. The germline V gene encodes CDR1 SGHAT and CDR2 FQNNGV. J was trimmed by 2 bases and V by 5 bases; bases with no gene match: 14. CDR3 in DNA: TGTGCCAGCAGCGCCTTCCCTAACGACAGGGAACAAGAGACCCAGTACTTC. As protein: CASSAFPNDREQETQYF.

The chain is built from TRBV28 and TRBJ1-1; tentative D call: TRBD1 (5 bases). The CDR3 has 15 residues. The V gene lost 2 bases and the J gene lost 0 bases, with 10 bases spanning the gap. Germline-derived CDR1 and CDR2 are MDHEN and SYDVKM. As DNA, the CDR3 is TGTGCCAGCAGTTTAACAGCAGGGATGAACACTGAAGCTTTCTTT. This translates into CASSLTAGMNTEAFF.

The chain carries TRBV4-2 and TRBJ2-5, with 7 bases that match TRBD2. Trimming took 4 bases from V and 1 from J; bases not matched to a gene: 3. CDR3 length: 14 amino acids. The germline gives CDR1 LGHNA, CDR2 YNFKEQ. CDR3 loop: CASSRASGQETQYF. CDR3 nucleotide sequence: TGTGCCAGCAGCCGGGCTAGCGGCCAAGAGACCCAGTACTTC.

V and J are TRBV5-1 and TRBJ1-2, with TRBD1 matching 10 bases. Trimming took 3 bases from V and 6 from J; bases not matched to a gene: 8. CDR1 SGHRS and CDR2 YFSETQ come from the germline V gene. The CDR3 totals 15 residues. The CDR3: CASSSPGQGRDGYTF. DNA of the CDR3: TGCGCCAGCAGCTCACCGGGACAGGGGAGGGATGGCTACACCTTC. The full variable domain, with the rest looked up from reference TRBV5-1 and TRBJ1-2, is KAGVTQTPRYLIKTRGQQVTLSCSPISGHRSVSWYQQTPGQGLQFLFEYFSETQRNKGNFPGRFSGRQFSNSRSEMNVSTLELGDSALYLCASSSPGQGRDGYTFGSGTRLTVV.

There are a few counts of this clone. The V and J genes are TRBV4-3 and TRBJ1-2; TRBD1 aligns across 11 bases. Unmatched junction bases numbered 10, after V lost 5 bases and J lost 8 bases. CDR1 and CDR2 from the germline V gene are LGHNA and YSLEER. The CDR3 covers 15 residues. CDR3: CASSIFKGQGDGYTF. In DNA, the CDR3 is TGCGCCAGCAGCATCTTCAAGGGACAGGGGGACGGCTACACCTTC.

The chain joins TRBV4-2 to TRBJ2-7; possibly TRBD2 for D (5 bases). Trimming removed 0 bases from V and 2 bases from J, with 14 bases in between. CDR3 length equals 16 residues. The germline V gene encodes CDR1 LGHNA and CDR2 YNFKEQ. CDR3 sequence: CASSQDEGRGAYEQYF. The CDR3 DNA is TGTGCCAGCAGCCAAGATGAGGGTCGCGGAGCCTACGAGCAGTACTTC.

This clone has only a few counts. The chain carries TRBV29-1 and TRBJ1-1; D uncertain. V was clipped by 7 bases and J by 4 bases, with 10 bases between them. CDR1 is SQVTM and CDR2 is ANQGSEA in the germline V gene. CDR3 length: 11 residues. The CDR3 here is CSARWGTEAFF. CDR3 bases: TGCAGCGCTCGGTGGGGCACTGAAGCTTTCTTT. The full variable domain, completed using reference TRBV29-1 and TRBJ1-1, is SAVISQKPSRDICQRGTSLTIQCQVDSQVTMMFWYRQQPGQSLTLIATANQGSEATYESGFVIDKFPISRPNLTFSTLTVSNMSPEDSSIYLCSARWGTEAFFGQGTRLTVV.

In this sample, this clone turned up once. The chain employs TRBV19 and TRBJ1-1; weak D call: TRBD1 (5 bases). Deletions cut 6 bases from V and 4 bases from J, with 15 bases between. CDR3 size: 14 residues. Germline-derived CDR1 and CDR2 are LNHDA and SQIVND (reference sequence). Written as DNA, the CDR3 is TGTGCCAGTAGCTTCCGGGGCGATAGCACTGAAGCTTTCTTT. It specifies CASSFRGDSTEAFF. Full variable domain (missing parts from reference TRBV19 and TRBJ1-1): DGGITQSPKYLFRKEGQNVTLSCEQNLNHDAMYWYRQDPGQGLRLIYYSQIVNDFQKGDIAEGYSVSREKKESFPLTVTSAQKNPTAFYLCASSFRGDSTEAFFGQGTRLTVV.

The V and J genes are TRBV5-8 and TRBJ2-7; possible D gene TRBD2, 6 bases. This CDR3 is 14 amino acids long. V was shortened by 0 bases and J by 6 bases, with 13 bases between the two germline ends. The germline V gene encodes CDR1 SGHTS and CDR2 YDEGEE. CDR3 bases: TGTGCCAGCAGCTTGGAGGAGGGACCTAGCGAGCAGTACTTC. Residues: CASSLEEGPSEQYF.

The chain couples TRBV6-4 to TRBJ1-1; weak D call: TRBD1 (5 bases). This CDR3 has 12 residues. Trimming cost V 6 bases and J 8 bases, with 13 bases left between them. The germline gives CDR1 MRHNA, CDR2 SNTAGT. Here the CDR3 reads CASRGGALEAFF. In DNA, the CDR3 is TGTGCCAGCAGGGGTGGGGCCCTAGAAGCTTTCTTT.

The CDR3 nucleotides read TGCGCCAGCAGCTTCAACCGGGACAGGGGCTACGAGCAGTACTTC. Protein: CASSFNRDRGYEQYF. The rearrangement uses TRBV5-1 and TRBJ2-7; 10 bases match TRBD1. The CDR3 contains 15 residues. Germline loops: CDR1 SGHRS, CDR2 YFSETQ. J gave up 3 bases and V 2 bases, and 5 bases lay outside the gene matches.

This chain links TRBV4-2 with TRBJ1-5; no definite D call. Trimming took 0 bases from V and 0 from J, leaving 9 bases between them. The CDR3 extends over 16 amino acids. The germline CDR1 and CDR2 sequences are LGHNA and YNFKEQ. The CDR3 nucleotides read TGTGCCAGCAGCCAAGAGAGAGACTATAGCAATCAGCCCCAGCATTTT. It yields the protein CASSQERDYSNQPQHF.

V is TRBV6-5 and J is TRBJ2-5; D not resolved. Trimming took off 2 bases at V and 7 bases at J, with 11 bases between the two ends. Germline V gene lookup returns CDR1 MNHEY and CDR2 SVGAGI. The CDR3 loop spans 13 amino acids. DNA of the CDR3: TGTGCCAGCAGTTACGGGGAAGTCGCGACCCAGTACTTC. Protein: CASSYGEVATQYF.

J is TRBJ2-5 and V is TRBV9, with TRBD1 matching 10 bases. This CDR3 has 17 amino acids. The trim removed 4 bases at V and 3 bases at J, leaving 12 bases unmatched. Germline values: CDR1 SGDLS, CDR2 YYNGEE. CDR3 nucleotides: TGTGCCAGCAGCCCAACTCGACAGGGGGCGTACGAAGAGACCCAGTACTTC. The encoded protein is CASSPTRQGAYEETQYF.

V is TRBV6-5 and J is TRBJ1-1; 7 positions match TRBD1. The germline V gene has CDR1 MNHEY and CDR2 SVGAGI. Trimming removed 6 bases from V and 0 bases from J; junction bases left unmatched: 4. The length of the CDR3 is 14 residues. CDR3 residues: CASRGGQLNTEAFF. As DNA, the CDR3 is TGTGCCAGCAGGGGGGGACAGTTGAACACTGAAGCTTTCTTT.

The chain carries TRBV7-9 and TRBJ2-7; 7 nucleotides agree with TRBD1. The CDR3 is 14 residues long. Losses at the gene ends were 1 base for V and 12 bases for J; bases not matched to a gene: 12. Germline V gene lookup returns CDR1 SEHNR and CDR2 FQNEAQ (reference sequence). The CDR3 reads CASSLDPGQPVLYF. For the CDR3, the DNA is TGTGCCAGCAGCTTAGACCCGGGACAGCCCGTTCTGTACTTC.

V usage is TRBV5-5 and J usage is TRBJ2-7; D is possibly TRBD1 or TRBD2 (5 bases each). Per germline, CDR1 SGHKS and CDR2 YYEKEE (reference sequence). The CDR3 contains 15 residues. V lost 2 bases, J lost 0 bases, and 12 bases lay in between. Written as DNA, the CDR3 is TGTGCCAGCAGCTTTCTAGCAGGGAGCTCCTACGAGCAGTACTTC. This codes for CASSFLAGSSYEQYF.